This TCR beta chain was sequenced in a study of cytomegalovirus exposure and HLA in healthy donors. Overall study results and limits: Researchers reportedly found TCR beta sequences accurately predicted most subjects' HLA-A and HLA-B alleles. Using the classifier, cytomegalovirus status was reportedly diagnosed with high specificity and sensitivity. HLA alleles were associated with roughly 17,000 TCR beta sequences in a later analysis at 0.05 false discovery rate.

The primer mix had 60 Vbeta and 13 Jbeta primers. Generated by immunoSEQ multiplex PCR, the TCRdb table keeps only in-frame clones and is missing some. The sample holds about 210,000 clones, around 80% seen once. In the case of this clone: Its antigen is as yet unknown.

V was clipped by 0 bases and J by 3 bases; unmatched bases: 6. CDR1 SGHRS and CDR2 YFSETQ come from the germline V gene. The CDR3 length is 16 residues. The sequenced material came from PBMCs. This receptor was taken from a man aged 40-50 years in good health and CMV-seropositive. The chain recombines TRBV5-1 with TRBJ2-1; 7 positions agree with TRBD2. CDR3 amino acids: CASSLALAALYNEQFF. CDR3 nucleotide sequence: TGCGCCAGCAGCTTGGCGCTAGCGGCACTCTACAATGAGCAGTTCTTC.